The 23 T cell receptor beta chains listed next were all sequenced from one sample in a study of CD8 T cells in Susac syndrome. An input of roughly 0.5 to 1 ug of RNA was subjected to reverse transcription using random hexamers. TCRdb ran MiXCR on the immunoSEQ multiplex PCR reads and lists one entry per CDR3 protein. The sample shows about 80,000 distinct CDR3 sequences, roughly 91% of them seen only once. Sequencing was carried out using CD4+ T cells from PBMCs. The receptor source for this set is a human donor with Susac syndrome.

The CDR3 sequence is CASSISPLAKNIQYF. DNA for the CDR3: TGTGCCAGTAGTATCTCACCGCTAGCCAAAAACATTCAGTACTTC. The chain couples TRBV19 to TRBJ2-4, with D hard to call. The CDR3 runs 15 residues. Germline V gene data show CDR1 as LNHDA and CDR2 as SQIVND (reference sequence). The V end was cut by 3 bases, the J end by 0 bases, with 9 bases between.

The CDR3 DNA follows: TGCAGTGCTCCCAGGACAAATACCTACGAGCAGTACTTC. It specifies CSAPRTNTYEQYF. The rearrangement joins TRBV20-1 to TRBJ2-7, with a tentative D call TRBD1 (5 bases). The germline gives CDR1 DFQATT, CDR2 SNEGSKA (reference sequence). V was trimmed by 5 bases and J by 2 bases, leaving 13 bases between them. The CDR3 spans 13 residues.

The rearrangement links TRBV19 to TRBJ2-3; D not resolved. There are 11 residues in the CDR3. Trimming took 5 bases from V and 3 from J, leaving 3 bases between them. Looked up from germline, CDR1 is LNHDA and CDR2 is SQIVND (reference sequence). The CDR3 DNA reads TGTGCCAGTAGTGTTACAGATACGCAGTATTTT. Protein: CASSVTDTQYF.

The V and J genes are TRBV19 and TRBJ2-5; TRBD2 matches at 8 bases. Germline V gene data show CDR1 as LNHDA and CDR2 as SQIVND (reference sequence). The CDR3 runs to 14 residues. The V segment lost 3 bases and the J segment 3 bases; nucleotides outside the gene matches: 3. CDR3 protein: CASSITSGEETQYF. The CDR3 DNA follows: TGTGCCAGTAGTATTACTAGCGGAGAAGAGACCCAGTACTTC.

V is TRBV19 and J is TRBJ1-5; D not certain. V lost 4 bases and J lost 7, with 14 bases in between. Germline lookup yields CDR1 LNHDA and CDR2 SQIVND (reference sequence). This CDR3 has 14 amino acids. The CDR3 here is CASSNPGIRQPQHF. The CDR3 DNA reads as TGTGCCAGTAGTAACCCGGGGATTCGACAGCCCCAGCATTTT.

V is TRBV2 and J is TRBJ1-5, with unresolved D. This CDR3 contains 16 residues. V lost 8 bases to trimming and J lost 7 bases, with 24 bases between them. Germline V gene data show CDR1 as SNHLY and CDR2 as FYNNEI. The CDR3 region is CASSPNRAPKAQPQHF. The CDR3 region has the DNA TGTGCCAGCTCCCCTAATCGGGCCCCTAAGGCCCAGCCCCAGCATTTT.

V and J are TRBV7-6 and TRBJ1-6; 7 nucleotides match TRBD1. CDR3 size: 15 residues. Unmatched junction bases numbered 10, after V lost 4 bases and J lost 10 bases. The germline gives CDR1 SGHVS, CDR2 FNYEAQ. The DNA of the CDR3 is TGTGCCAGCAGCTCAAGGGGGCTGGGTCGGTCACCCCTCCACTTT. Protein sequence: CASSSRGLGRSPLHF. Full variable domain (remainder filled in from reference TRBV7-6 and TRBJ1-6): GAGVSQSPRYKVTKRGQDVALRCDPISGHVSLYWYRQALGQGPEFLTYFNYEAQQDKSGLPNDRFSAERPEGSISTLTIQRTEQRDSAMYRCASSSRGLGRSPLHFGNGTRLTVT.

The rearrangement joins TRBV12-3 or TRBV12-4 to TRBJ2-2; TRBD2 agrees at 9 bases. The ends lost 5 bases at V and 4 bases at J; junction bases unmatched: 2. The CDR3 has 14 amino acids. CDR3 DNA: TGTGCCAGCAGTGGGGGACTAGCCACCGGGGAGCTGTTTTTT. Amino acids: CASSGGLATGELFF.

Here the CDR3 reads CASSRSPGTSGREAFYEQYF. Here the CDR3 DNA reads TGTGCCAGCAGCCGTTCCCCGGGGACTAGCGGGAGGGAAGCTTTCTACGAGCAGTACTTC. The chain has TRBV3-1 and TRBJ2-7; 16 nucleotides match TRBD2. J gave up 3 bases and V 4 bases, and 15 bases lay outside the gene matches. Germline V gene data show CDR1 as LGHDT and CDR2 as YNNKEL (reference sequence). There are 20 residues in the CDR3.

This rearrangement joins TRBV6-2 or TRBV6-3 to TRBJ2-7; D unclear. V was cut by 1 base and J by 6 bases, with 4 bases left in between. The CDR3 has 11 residues. Germline CDR1 reads MNHEY; CDR2 reads SVGEGT. CDR3 nucleotide sequence: TGTGCCAGCAGTTACTACGTCGAGCAGTACTTC. It codes for CASSYYVEQYF.

The V gene is TRBV6-2 or TRBV6-3, the J gene TRBJ2-3; 8 bases match TRBD2. This CDR3 contains 16 residues. V shed 5 bases, J shed 5 bases, and the junction held 12 bases outside the gene matches. Germline CDR1 and CDR2: MNHEY and SVGEGT. The CDR3 nucleotides are TGTGCCAGCAGTCACCTCAGCGGGGGAAAGGGAGATACGCAGTATTTT. This gives the protein CASSHLSGGKGDTQYF.

V is TRBV2 and J is TRBJ2-1; either TRBD1 or TRBD2 may fit D (6 bases each). The germline gives CDR1 SNHLY, CDR2 FYNNEI. Trimming pared 6 bases from V and 6 bases from J, leaving 18 bases between. This CDR3 is 15 amino acids long. In nucleotides, the CDR3 is TGTGCCAGCAGCGTCGAAGGGGGGCCGGTCAATGAGCAGTTCTTC. Translated, it gives CASSVEGGPVNEQFF.

The J gene is TRBJ2-5, the V gene TRBV29-1; 7 nucleotides align to TRBD2. The CDR3 has 15 residues. Germline CDR1 and CDR2: SQVTM and ANQGSEA. V gave up 6 bases and J gave up 4 bases; unmatched junction bases: 14. CDR3 nucleotides: TGCAGCGTCCCGAGGACTAGAGGGGAGGTAGAGACCCAGTACTTC. Translation gives CSVPRTRGEVETQYF.

This chain connects TRBV6-2 or TRBV6-3 to TRBJ2-1; 9 positions agree with TRBD2. The CDR3 contains 15 residues. V dropped 6 bases and J dropped 3; count of bases not matched to a gene: 6. The germline CDR1 and CDR2 sequences are MNHEY and SVGEGT. CDR3 in DNA: TGTGCCAGCAGATCACTAGCGGGTGTCTACAATGAGCAGTTCTTC. Translated, it gives CASRSLAGVYNEQFF.

This chain links TRBV7-2 with TRBJ2-2; D gene unclear. Trimming stripped 7 bases from V and 6 bases from J, with 6 bases between. The CDR3 runs 11 residues. Germline lookup yields CDR1 SGHTA and CDR2 FQGNSA. CDR3 coding DNA: TGTGCCAGCAAGAATCCCGGGGAGCTGTTTTTT. This gives the protein CASKNPGELFF.

The chain employs TRBV5-1 and TRBJ1-1; no clear D gene. Trimming removed 0 bases at V and 5 bases at J, with 5 bases between. This CDR3 spans 12 amino acids. From germline, CDR1 is SGHRS and CDR2 YFSETQ. CDR3: CASSLASTEAFF. As DNA, the CDR3 is TGCGCCAGCAGCTTGGCCTCGACTGAAGCTTTCTTT.

The genes are TRBV7-6 and TRBJ1-2; 7 bases are shared with TRBD1. The J segment lost 5 bases and the V segment lost 5 bases, leaving 11 bases of the junction unmatched. The CDR3 consists of 15 residues. Germline V lookup: CDR1 SGHVS, CDR2 FNYEAQ. The CDR3 DNA reads TGTGCCAGCAGCAAAGGACGTAGGGGGCAGTATGGCTACACCTTC. As protein: CASSKGRRGQYGYTF.

V usage is TRBV5-4 and J usage is TRBJ2-2; a possible D gene is TRBD2 (6 bases). The germline V gene has CDR1 SGHNT and CDR2 YYREEE (reference sequence). The germline V and J ends were trimmed by 4 bases and 8 bases, with 18 bases remaining between them. This CDR3 region has 15 residues. Here the CDR3 reads CASSGPRLGAGELFF. CDR3 coding DNA: TGTGCCAGCAGCGGCCCTAGACTAGGGGCAGGGGAGCTGTTTTTT.

The CDR3 spells CASSLGLAGGPTDTQYF. In DNA form, the CDR3 reads TGCGCCAGCAGCCTGGGATTAGCGGGGGGGCCCACAGATACGCAGTATTTT. The rearrangement joins TRBV5-1 to TRBJ2-3; 11 nucleotides align to TRBD2. V dropped 4 bases and J dropped 2; count of bases not matched to a gene: 9. The V gene's germline CDR1 is SGHRS and CDR2 YFSETQ. This CDR3 is 17 amino acids long.

The chain employs TRBV9 and TRBJ2-1; TRBD2 matches at 16 bases. The V segment lost 0 bases and the J segment 7 bases; nucleotides outside the gene matches: 4. Germline V gives CDR1 SGDLS, CDR2 YYNGEE. The CDR3 extends over 17 amino acids. The CDR3 sequence: CASSVVPGLAGGNEQFF. The CDR3 nucleotides read TGTGCCAGCAGCGTAGTTCCGGGACTAGCGGGAGGGAATGAGCAGTTCTTC.

The chain links TRBV7-9 to TRBJ2-7; tentatively, D is TRBD1 (6 bases). The CDR3 runs to 14 residues. In germline, CDR1 is SEHNR, CDR2 FQNEAQ (reference sequence). Between the trimmed V and J ends, which lost 7 bases and 6 bases, there was a span of 19 bases. Here the CDR3 reads CASTFGFQGREQYF. CDR3 DNA sequence: TGTGCCAGCACCTTCGGATTTCAGGGGCGCGAGCAGTACTTC.

This clonotype was seen only once. V usage is TRBV5-4 and J usage is TRBJ2-1; 7 bases line up with TRBD2. Losses at the gene ends were 4 bases for V and 6 bases for J; bases not matched to a gene: 13. Germline CDR1 reads SGHNT; CDR2 reads YYREEE (reference sequence). This CDR3 is built from 16 residues. CDR3 loop: CASSRAGTTPSNEQFF. In DNA form, the CDR3 reads TGTGCCAGCAGCCGGGCCGGGACTACCCCTAGCAATGAGCAGTTCTTC.

CDR3 sequence reads: CSVGPKNSGNTIYF. The DNA for the CDR3 is TGCAGCGTTGGTCCGAAGAACTCTGGAAACACCATATATTTT. The chain couples TRBV29-1 to TRBJ1-3; D not resolved. The CDR3 is 14 amino acids. The V and J ends lost 4 bases and 0 bases respectively, with 10 bases between them. Germline CDR1 reads SQVTM; CDR2 reads ANQGSEA.